A selection of T cell receptor beta chains follows, all from one sample in a study of identical twins. TCRdb ran MiXCR on the 5' RACE reads and lists one entry per CDR3 protein. This table has 690,000 or so distinct CDR3 sequences, roughly 6% appearing once. Specimen: naive T cells sorted from blood. The receptors come from a man between 18 and 35 years old in good health. Both conserved end residues are part of each CDR3. A D gene is named only where the DNA matches it firmly. Expanded clones get a size class; other rows say once, few or many, or leave the size out.

J,size,V,D,DNA,CDR3
TRBJ2-3,.,TRBV12-3/TRBV12-4,.,TGTGCCAGCAGTTTCCAGCGGCAGGTAACAGATACGCAGTATTTT,CASSFQRQVTDTQYF
TRBJ2-3,few,TRBV29-1,TRBD1,TGCAGCGTTGAAAAGGGGGCAACAGATACGCAGTATTTT,CSVEKGATDTQYF
TRBJ1-1,few,TRBV7-2,.,TGTGCCAGCAGCCTTATCCTGAGCACTGAAGCTTTCTTT,CASSLILSTEAFF
TRBJ2-1,.,TRBV20-1,.,TGCAGTGCTAGAGAGGTCGACAATGAGCAGTTCTTC,CSAREVDNEQFF
TRBJ2-1,many,TRBV9,.,TGTGCCAGCAGCGTAGGACCAGGCGGGGATGAGCAGTTCTTC,CASSVGPGGDEQFF
TRBJ2-7,few,TRBV6-2/TRBV6-3,TRBD1,TGTGCCAGCAGCCTCCGGGACAGGGATCTTGGAGAGCAGTACTTC,CASSLRDRDLGEQYF
TRBJ2-5,many,TRBV28,.,TGTGCCAGCACCCCCAGGGCTGAAGAGACCCAGTACTTC,CASTPRAEETQYF
TRBJ2-7,many,TRBV5-1,.,TGCGCCAGCAGCCGGGACTCCAACTACGAGCAGTACTTC,CASSRDSNYEQYF
TRBJ2-6,few,TRBV10-3,TRBD1,TGTGCCGCTACCGGGACAGGGGGGGCTGGGGCCAACGTCCTGACTTTC,CAATGTGGAGANVLTF
TRBJ2-1,.,TRBV7-9,TRBD2,TGTGCCAGCGGACTAGCTTTCTCGGAGCAGTTCTTC,CASGLAFSEQFF
TRBJ2-4,few,TRBV6-4,TRBD2,TGTGCCAGCAGGCCCCAACCGAGGGGACTAGCGGGAGGGCCAGCCAAAAACATTCAGTACTTC,CASRPQPRGLAGGPAKNIQYF
TRBJ1-2,few,TRBV6-5,TRBD1,TGTGCCAGCAGTTACTCGTGGAAGGGACAGATCAACTATGGCTACACCTTC,CASSYSWKGQINYGYTF
TRBJ2-3,many,TRBV10-3,.,TGTGCCATCAGTGAGCCAGATACGCAGTATTTT,CAISEPDTQYF
TRBJ2-6,few,TRBV5-6,.,TGTGCCAGCAGCTTCGACACGTACTCAGGGGCCAACGTCCTGACTTTC,CASSFDTYSGANVLTF
TRBJ2-4,many,TRBV12-3/TRBV12-4,TRBD2,TGTGCCAGCAGTCCACTGGGACTAGCGGGAGGACAACTGGCCAAAAACATTCAGTACTTC,CASSPLGLAGGQLAKNIQYF